The 28 T cell receptor beta chains presented below share a single source sample, sequenced in a study of blood T cell repertoires in COVID-19. Method: immunoSEQ multiplex PCR; TCRdb's copy keeps in-frame clones and lacks some. In the table there are about 410,000 clones, approximately 89% of which are singletons. Sequencing input: peripheral blood. These receptor sequences come from a woman aged 40 to 50 with COVID-19, enrolled during active disease.

This chain joins TRBV10-3 and TRBJ1-1; D is possibly TRBD1 (5 bases). In germline, CDR1 is ENHRY, CDR2 SYGVKD. The CDR3 sequence is 14 residues long. The ends were cut back, 3 bases at V and 1 base at J, with 9 bases in the middle. CDR3 residues: CAISDHTGNTEAFF. CDR3 bases: TGTGCCATCAGTGACCACACAGGGAACACTGAAGCTTTCTTT.

This chain links TRBV19 with TRBJ1-4, with D uncertain. The CDR3 has 13 residues. V was shortened by 6 bases and J by 10 bases, with 15 bases between the two germline ends. CDR1 LNHDA and CDR2 SQIVND come from the germline V gene (reference sequence). The CDR3 loop reads CASSPISRGKLFF. For the CDR3, the DNA is TGTGCCAGTAGCCCTATTTCGAGAGGAAAACTGTTTTTT.

This chain joins TRBV30 and TRBJ1-2, with D possibly TRBD1 on 6 matching bases. Germline V gene sequence: CDR1 GTSNPN, CDR2 SVGIG (reference sequence). Trimming removed 0 bases at V and 3 bases at J, with 11 bases between. CDR3 length equals 14 residues. The CDR3 spells CAWSVQGSYYGYTF. CDR3 bases: TGTGCCTGGAGTGTACAGGGATCTTACTATGGCTACACCTTC.

The gene calls are TRBV6-5 and TRBJ1-5; TRBD1 matches 7 bases. Germline V CDR1 and CDR2: MNHEY, SVGAGI. V trimming: 4 bases; J trimming: 5 bases; junction bases outside the gene matches: 2. This CDR3 spans 13 amino acids. CDR3 DNA: TGTGCCAGCAGTTGGGACAGAGATCAGCCCCAGCATTTT. It translates to CASSWDRDQPQHF.

The V gene is TRBV7-8, the J gene TRBJ2-3, with 10 bases fitting TRBD2. The CDR3 runs 16 residues. Germline-derived CDR1 and CDR2 are SGHVS and FQNEAQ. V was pared by 1 base and J by 8 bases, with 9 bases of the junction left unmatched. In nucleotides, the CDR3 is TGTGCCAGCAGCTTAGTAGCGGGGGGAACCGAGGGTACGCAGTATTTT. As protein: CASSLVAGGTEGTQYF.

The chain is built from TRBV9 and TRBJ1-3, with 10 nucleotides matching TRBD1. The CDR3 contains 15 residues. V lost 4 bases to trimming and J lost 4 bases; unmatched junction nucleotides: 5. Germline V gene sequence: CDR1 SGDLS, CDR2 YYNGEE. The CDR3 reads CASSSTGGRGNTIYF. CDR3 DNA sequence: TGTGCCAGCAGCTCGACAGGGGGCAGAGGAAACACCATATATTTT.

V usage is TRBV3-1 (or the pseudogene TRBV3-2) and J usage is TRBJ1-4, with a possible D match to TRBD1 (5 bases). The CDR3 runs to 16 residues. Looked up from germline, CDR1 is LGHDT and CDR2 is YNNKEL (reference sequence). V was clipped by 1 base and J by 8 bases, with 17 bases between them. CDR3 DNA: TGTGCCAGCAGCCAAGTCCAGGAGGGGCCGGGAGAAAAACTGTTTTTT. It encodes CASSQVQEGPGEKLFF.

V usage is TRBV5-8 and J usage is TRBJ1-2, with D unresolved. Between the trimmed V and J ends, which lost 2 bases and 7 bases, there was a span of 9 bases. Germline loops: CDR1 SGHTS, CDR2 YDEGEE. The CDR3 spans 12 residues. The CDR3 DNA is TGTGCCAGCAGCTTTGACATATTTGGCTACACCTTC. Residues: CASSFDIFGYTF.

This clone appeared once. The chain recombines TRBV6-5 with TRBJ1-5, with 9 bases fitting TRBD1. In germline, CDR1 is MNHEY, CDR2 SVGAGI. V lost 7 bases to trimming and J lost 6 bases; unmatched junction nucleotides: 7. There are 14 residues in the CDR3. The CDR3 here is CASKRTGAGQPQHF. In DNA, the CDR3 is TGTGCCAGCAAAAGGACAGGGGCTGGTCAGCCCCAGCATTTT.

The genes are TRBV18 and TRBJ2-7; 11 nucleotides agree with TRBD1. The J segment lost 2 bases and the V segment lost 6 bases, leaving 3 bases of the junction unmatched. The CDR3 has 14 residues. Per the germline V gene, CDR1 is KGHSH and CDR2 is LQKENI. The CDR3 spells CASSPGQGAYEQYF. The CDR3 DNA follows: TGTGCCAGCTCGCCGGGACAGGGGGCCTACGAGCAGTACTTC.

The CDR3 DNA reads as TGTGCCAGCTCACCTATTTTAGCCCCGGGACAGGGTGACCAAGAGACCCAGTACTTC. Translated, it gives CASSPILAPGQGDQETQYF. The rearrangement joins TRBV18 to TRBJ2-5; 9 positions agree with TRBD1. The CDR3 length is 19 residues. Losses at the gene ends were 3 bases for V and 0 bases for J; bases not matched to a gene: 14. Germline assignment: CDR1 KGHSH and CDR2 LQKENI.

This chain links TRBV27 with TRBJ2-5; D is possibly TRBD2 (5 bases). V was trimmed by 5 bases and J by 7 bases, leaving 11 bases between them. The germline gives CDR1 MNHEY, CDR2 SMNVEV (reference sequence). The CDR3 extends over 12 amino acids. The CDR3 is CASSTLRGTQYF. The CDR3 DNA is TGTGCCAGCAGTACGCTCCGGGGGACCCAGTACTTC.

This sequence joins TRBV4-1 and TRBJ1-4; D uncertain. The CDR3 has 18 residues. The V gene's germline CDR1 is MGHRA and CDR2 YSYEKL. V was pared by 1 base and J by 0 bases, with 15 bases between. CDR3 amino acids: CASSQVPHPAATNEKLFF. CDR3 coding DNA: TGCGCCAGCAGCCAAGTGCCACACCCTGCTGCAACTAATGAAAAACTGTTTTTT.

This rearrangement joins TRBV5-1 to TRBJ2-7; 7 nucleotides agree with TRBD2. The CDR3 totals 13 residues. The germline V gene encodes CDR1 SGHRS and CDR2 YFSETQ. V lost 0 bases to trimming and J lost 6 bases; unmatched junction nucleotides: 3. The CDR3 DNA is TGCGCCAGCAGCTTGGCTGCGGGAGTCGAGCAGTACTTC. This codes for CASSLAAGVEQYF. The whole variable domain, remainder taken from reference TRBV5-1 and TRBJ2-7, is KAGVTQTPRYLIKTRGQQVTLSCSPISGHRSVSWYQQTPGQGLQFLFEYFSETQRNKGNFPGRFSGRQFSNSRSEMNVSTLELGDSALYLCASSLAAGVEQYFGPGTRLTVT.

The CDR3 DNA is TGTGCCAGCAGCTCAGCGGTGTTCAGGAATGAGCAGTTCTTC. This sequence encodes CASSSAVFRNEQFF. The V gene is TRBV7-9, the J gene TRBJ2-1; D is perhaps TRBD2 (5 bases). CDR3 length: 14 amino acids. Germline CDR1 and CDR2: SEHNR and FQNEAQ (reference sequence). With 4 bases removed from V and 7 bases from J, the gap between germline ends came to 14 bases.

V usage is TRBV7-2 and J usage is TRBJ2-5, with a weak D call TRBD2 (6 bases). This CDR3 is built from 13 residues. CDR1 and CDR2 (germline): SGHTA, FQGNSA. The V end was cut by 5 bases, the J end by 5 bases, with 12 bases between. The CDR3 coding sequence is TGTGCCAGCAGCCGCGGGGCGGAGGAGACCCAGTACTTC. This translates into CASSRGAEETQYF.

CDR3 protein: CSAFRGNTEAFF. CDR3 in DNA: TGCAGCGCCTTCCGGGGGAACACTGAAGCTTTCTTT. The V and J genes are TRBV29-1 and TRBJ1-1; unclear D gene. The V end was cut by 7 bases, the J end by 1 base, with 10 bases between. Per the germline V gene, CDR1 is SQVTM and CDR2 is ANQGSEA. The CDR3 covers 12 residues. Using reference TRBV29-1 and TRBJ1-1 for the parts outside the CDR3, the full variable domain is SAVISQKPSRDICQRGTSLTIQCQVDSQVTMMFWYRQQPGQSLTLIATANQGSEATYESGFVIDKFPISRPNLTFSTLTVSNMSPEDSSIYLCSAFRGNTEAFFGQGTRLTVV.

V is TRBV30 and J is TRBJ2-7; TRBD2 matches 9 bases. Unmatched junction bases numbered 9, after V lost 1 base and J lost 5 bases. The CDR3 is 15 amino acids. Germline V lookup: CDR1 GTSNPN, CDR2 SVGIG (reference sequence). The CDR3 spells CAWSGAGGFGDEQYF. Written as DNA, the CDR3 is TGTGCCTGGAGTGGAGCGGGAGGATTTGGGGACGAGCAGTACTTC.

This chain joins TRBV5-1 and TRBJ2-2; 7 positions match TRBD1. The germline V gene encodes CDR1 SGHRS and CDR2 YFSETQ. CDR3 length: 14 amino acids. Trimming removed 1 base from V and 6 bases from J; junction bases left unmatched: 3. CDR3 nucleotide sequence: TGCGCCAGCAGCTTGATAACAGGGGCCGGGGAGCTGTTTTTT. This sequence encodes CASSLITGAGELFF.

A single count supports this clone. The CDR3 sequence: CSASEGWGLEYEQYF. The CDR3, as DNA: TGCAGTGCTAGTGAGGGTTGGGGGCTGGAATACGAGCAGTACTTC. V and J are TRBV20-1 and TRBJ2-7; perhaps TRBD1 as D (6 bases). Germline loops: CDR1 DFQATT, CDR2 SNEGSKA (reference sequence). The CDR3 totals 15 residues. The V and J ends lost 3 bases and 4 bases respectively, with 19 bases between them.

V gene TRBV18 combines with J gene TRBJ1-5; D remains ambiguous. This CDR3 spans 14 amino acids. Germline CDR1 is KGHSH and CDR2 is LQKENI. V lost 3 bases and J 6 bases, leaving 12 bases between the germline ends. The CDR3: CASSPKEGAQPQHF. The DNA of the CDR3 is TGTGCCAGCTCACCGAAGGAGGGAGCTCAGCCCCAGCATTTT.

The chain has TRBV5-8 and TRBJ2-1; TRBD1 aligns across 7 bases. The J segment lost 2 bases and the V segment lost 8 bases, leaving 7 bases of the junction unmatched. Germline V gives CDR1 SGHTS, CDR2 YDEGEE. The CDR3 is 14 residues long. CDR3 region: CASLKGQAYNEQFF. DNA for the CDR3: TGTGCCAGTCTAAAAGGACAGGCCTACAATGAGCAGTTCTTC. Full variable domain (remainder filled in from reference TRBV5-8 and TRBJ2-1): EAGVTQSPTHLIKTRGQQATLRCSPISGHTSVYWYQQALGLGLQFLLWYDEGEERNRGNFPPRFSGRQFPNYSSELNVNALELEDSALYLCASLKGQAYNEQFFGPGTRLTVL.

This sequence joins TRBV18 and TRBJ1-5, with D tentatively TRBD1 (5 bases). With 3 bases removed from V and 2 bases from J, the gap between germline ends came to 8 bases. The CDR3 contains 14 residues. The germline V gene has CDR1 KGHSH and CDR2 LQKENI. Here the CDR3 DNA reads TGTGCCAGCTCACCCACGGGGGGCAATCAGCCCCAGCATTTT. It translates to CASSPTGGNQPQHF.

This clone has only one observation. The chain combines TRBV6-2 or TRBV6-3 with TRBJ1-5; 8 bases line up with TRBD1. V lost 4 bases to trimming and J lost 7 bases; unmatched junction nucleotides: 6. CDR3 length equals 14 residues. CDR1 is MNHEY and CDR2 is SVGEGT in the germline V gene. CDR3 amino acids: CASSSGTGGQPQHF. DNA of the CDR3: TGTGCCAGCAGTTCGGGGACAGGCGGCCAGCCCCAGCATTTT.

This clone was detected only once. The chain joins TRBV4-1 to TRBJ1-3; no clear D. This CDR3 is built from 14 residues. The germline V gene encodes CDR1 MGHRA and CDR2 YSYEKL. V gave up 1 base and J gave up 2 bases, with 6 bases separating them. The CDR3 reads CASSQGGAGNTIYF. Written as DNA, the CDR3 is TGCGCCAGCAGCCAAGGCGGGGCTGGAAACACCATATATTTT.

The chain recombines TRBV5-4 with TRBJ2-3; 13 positions match TRBD2. This CDR3 contains 16 residues. Germline CDR1 is SGHNT and CDR2 is YYREEE (reference sequence). V was pared by 4 bases and J by 0 bases, with 2 bases of the junction left unmatched. The CDR3 DNA reads TGTGCCAGCAGCGCGGGACTAGCGGGGAGCACAGATACGCAGTATTTT. It translates to CASSAGLAGSTDTQYF.

This clone is a singleton in its sample. Other DNA sequences of this sample code for an identical CDR3. The gene calls are TRBV7-9 and TRBJ1-3; D remains ambiguous. V was trimmed by 4 bases and J by 0 bases, leaving 10 bases between them. The V gene's germline CDR1 is SEHNR and CDR2 FQNEAQ (reference sequence). The CDR3 runs to 15 residues. The CDR3 nucleotides are TGTGCCAGCAGCTGGGAGGGAACCTCTGGAAACACCATATATTTT. It codes for CASSWEGTSGNTIYF.

A single count supports this clone. The chain combines TRBV30 with TRBJ1-5, with a tentative D call TRBD1 (6 bases). CDR1 is GTSNPN and CDR2 is SVGIG in the germline V gene (reference sequence). There are 15 residues in the CDR3. V lost 6 bases and J lost 0, with 15 bases in between. The chain's CDR3 is CACRRRGDSNQPQHF. CDR3 DNA: TGTGCCTGTCGACGCAGGGGAGATAGCAATCAGCCCCAGCATTTT.